The next 30 T cell receptor beta chains were all read from a single sample in a study of CD4+ T cells in melanoma (dated by TCRdb to the early 2020s). The library came from the immunoSEQ multiplex PCR assay. TCRdb carries this immuneACCESS record with in-frame sequences only. Its versions omit some clonotypes, under half of them owing to an unresolved V gene in the studies checked, with the rest unexplained. The sample table holds about 55,000 clones, of which approximately 70% were seen once. Roughly 4.8% of the sample is taken by the ten largest. Material: tumor tissue. These receptors originate from a human donor with melanoma.

The chain uses TRBV9 and TRBJ2-1; no definite D call. Germline CDR1 and CDR2: SGDLS and YYNGEE. This CDR3 contains 14 residues. Trimming cost V 6 bases and J 0 bases, with 10 bases left between them. The CDR3 nucleotides read TGTGCCAGCAACGACCCAAGCTCCTACAATGAGCAGTTCTTC. This gives the protein CASNDPSSYNEQFF. The variable domain in full, with the rest retrieved from reference TRBV9 and TRBJ2-1, is DSGVTQTPKHLITATGQRVTLRCSPRSGDLSVYWYQQSLDQGLQFLIQYYNGEERAKGNILERFSAQQFPDLHSELNLSSLELGDSALYFCASNDPSSYNEQFFGPGTRLTVL.

This chain links TRBV7-8 with TRBJ2-7, with TRBD1 matching over 8 bases. The J segment lost 9 bases and the V segment lost 4 bases, leaving 11 bases of the junction unmatched. CDR3 length: 14 amino acids. Looked up from germline, CDR1 is SGHVS and CDR2 is FQNEAQ. The CDR3 nucleotides are TGTGCCAGCAGCTACTTGGACAGGGATTCAGTGCAGTACTTC. Its protein is CASSYLDRDSVQYF.

This sequence joins TRBV6-5 and TRBJ2-7; 8 nucleotides agree with TRBD1. Germline assignment: CDR1 MNHEY and CDR2 SVGAGI. Trimming removed 6 bases from V and 2 bases from J; junction bases left unmatched: 6. There are 14 residues in the CDR3. DNA of the CDR3: TGTGCCAGCAGACAGGACAGGGTCGCCTACGAGCAGTACTTC. It yields the protein CASRQDRVAYEQYF.

This CDR3 is CASRREGLAGVREQYF. In nucleotides, the CDR3 is TGCGCCAGCAGGCGGGAGGGACTAGCGGGAGTCAGGGAGCAGTACTTC. The chain couples TRBV5-1 to TRBJ2-7; 14 nucleotides agree with TRBD2. CDR3 length equals 16 residues. Trimming took 5 bases from V and 7 from J; bases not matched to a gene: 11. CDR1 SGHRS and CDR2 YFSETQ come from the germline V gene.

The chain has TRBV7-2 and TRBJ2-3; D gene uncertain. The CDR3 consists of 14 residues. The ends were cut back, 2 bases at V and 0 bases at J, with 6 bases in the middle. CDR1 is SGHTA, CDR2 FQGNSA, per germline. The CDR3 DNA sequence: TGTGCCAGCAGCTTACTGGGAAGCACAGATACGCAGTATTTT. Translation: CASSLLGSTDTQYF.

This sequence joins TRBV7-8 and TRBJ1-1; 10 nucleotides match TRBD1. This CDR3 has 16 residues. With V trimmed by 1 base and J by 4 bases, 6 bases remained unmatched. Germline V gene sequence: CDR1 SGHVS, CDR2 FQNEAQ. The DNA for the CDR3 is TGTGCCAGCAGCTTAGAAGGGACAGGGGCGCCCACTGAAGCTTTCTTT. This gives the protein CASSLEGTGAPTEAFF.

The CDR3 DNA reads TGTGCCAGCAGCGGGGGAGGGGGCCACTCCTACGAGCAGTACTTC. Translated: CASSGGGGHSYEQYF. The rearrangement joins TRBV9 to TRBJ2-7; D assignment may be TRBD1 or TRBD2 (7 bases each). The V end lost 3 bases, the J end lost 0 bases, and 13 bases lay between the germline ends. The germline CDR1 and CDR2 sequences are SGDLS and YYNGEE. CDR3 size: 15 residues.

This clone has just a few counts. The chain combines TRBV14 with TRBJ2-5; the D call may be TRBD1 or TRBD2 (5 bases each). Trimming shortened V by 6 bases and J by 3 bases, and 17 bases separated the two germline ends. The CDR3 is made up of 15 amino acids. Germline V lookup: CDR1 SGHDN, CDR2 FVKESK. The CDR3 spells CASSHRDGIEETQYF. The CDR3 DNA sequence: TGTGCCAGCAGTCACCGGGACGGAATAGAAGAGACCCAGTACTTC.

By proportion, this clone is medium-sized (0.01 to 0.1%). V usage is TRBV6-6 and J usage is TRBJ2-7; possibly TRBD2 for D (6 bases). Germline lookup yields CDR1 MNHNY and CDR2 SVGAGI (reference sequence). The germline V and J ends were trimmed by 0 bases and 7 bases, with 10 bases remaining between them. This CDR3 is 13 amino acids long. CDR3 region: CASSYSLAREQYF. In nucleotides, the CDR3 is TGTGCCAGCAGTTACTCGCTAGCGCGGGAGCAGTACTTC.

The V gene is TRBV9, the J gene TRBJ2-7; D gene ambiguous. Per the germline V gene, CDR1 is SGDLS and CDR2 is YYNGEE. Trimming left V 3 bases short and J 6 bases short, with 19 bases between. This CDR3 has 15 residues. Written as DNA, the CDR3 is TGTGCCAGCAGCGCCCGACCGCCACCTGACGGCGAGCAGTACTTC. Amino acid sequence: CASSARPPPDGEQYF.

The table lists this clone with a few counts. This CDR3 is also generated by other DNA sequences in the sample. This chain connects TRBV7-9 to TRBJ1-1; 7 bases agree with TRBD1. The CDR3 loop spans 12 amino acids. V was pared by 11 bases and J by 1 base, with 4 bases of the junction left unmatched. Germline assignment: CDR1 SEHNR and CDR2 FQNEAQ (reference sequence). CDR3 loop: CASRQGNTEAFF. The CDR3 bases are TGTGCCTCCAGACAGGGGAACACTGAAGCTTTCTTT.

The V and J genes are TRBV19 and TRBJ1-2; D is uncertain. The length of the CDR3 is 15 residues. CDR1 and CDR2 from the germline V gene are LNHDA and SQIVND (reference sequence). Trimming removed 7 bases at V and 4 bases at J, with 19 bases between. CDR3 in DNA: TGTGCCAGTACCTTTGCGACTCACCGGACCTATGGCTACACCTTC. Amino acids: CASTFATHRTYGYTF.

This rearrangement joins TRBV7-2 to TRBJ2-3; a weak D match, TRBD1 (6 bases). The V gene lost 1 base and the J gene lost 4 bases, with 18 bases spanning the gap. The germline V gene has CDR1 SGHTA and CDR2 FQGNSA. This CDR3 has 17 residues. CDR3 nucleotides: TGTGCCAGCAGCTTAGGGACAGACAGGCCCACGGCAGATACGCAGTATTTT. Protein product: CASSLGTDRPTADTQYF.

The chain uses TRBV29-1 and TRBJ2-2, with 7 bases lining up with TRBD2. CDR3 size: 14 residues. With 7 bases clipped from V and 4 bases from J, the junction kept 9 bases outside the gene matches. CDR1 and CDR2 from the germline V gene are SQVTM and ANQGSEA. The CDR3 here is CSGGGVLLTGELFF. The CDR3 DNA reads TGCAGCGGGGGGGGGGTCTTACTCACCGGGGAGCTGTTTTTT.

This chain links TRBV5-1 with TRBJ1-4; perhaps TRBD1 as D (6 bases). V lost 5 bases and J lost 3, with 8 bases in between. The CDR3 has 13 residues. Looked up from germline, CDR1 is SGHRS and CDR2 is YFSETQ. This CDR3 is CASSAGANEKLFF. The CDR3 region has the DNA TGCGCCAGCAGTGCAGGGGCTAATGAAAAACTGTTTTTT.

V is TRBV20-1 and J is TRBJ2-3, with D possibly being TRBD1 or TRBD2 (5 bases each). Germline CDR1 DFQATT, CDR2 SNEGSKA (reference sequence). This CDR3 has 11 amino acids. DNA for the CDR3: TGCAGCGGGACCAGCACAGATACGCAGTATTTT. Amino acids: CSGTSTDTQYF.

The CDR3 protein is CASSLNAGHYEQYF. CDR3 coding DNA: TGTGCCAGCAGCTTAAACGCAGGACACTACGAGCAGTACTTC. This chain uses TRBV7-9 with TRBJ2-7; D is possibly TRBD1 (5 bases). CDR3 length: 14 residues. V lost 2 bases and J 3 bases, leaving 11 bases between the germline ends. Germline CDR1 and CDR2: SEHNR and FQNEAQ (reference sequence).

A note on this clone: Germline and junction disagree at one end, which may indicate a read error. The V call is TRBV6-5, the J call TRBJ2-2, with D perhaps matching TRBD1 (6 bases). CDR3 length: 14 amino acids. The germline CDR1 and CDR2 sequences are MNHEY and SVGAGI. The CDR3 loop reads CASSYSGAAGELFF. Here the CDR3 DNA reads TGTGCCAGCAGCTACTCAGGGGCCGCCGGGGAGCTGTTTTTT.

This clone is a singleton in its sample. The CDR3 nucleotides are TGTGCCAGCTCGGGAGGACAAACTAACTATGGCTACACCTTC. This encodes CASSGGQTNYGYTF. This rearrangement joins TRBV18 to TRBJ1-2; possible D gene TRBD1, 5 bases. The germline V and J ends were trimmed by 6 bases and 0 bases, with 11 bases remaining between them. Germline V gene sequence: CDR1 KGHSH, CDR2 LQKENI. This CDR3 is 14 amino acids long.

The chain joins TRBV10-3 to TRBJ1-1; possibly TRBD1 for D (5 bases). The germline V gene has CDR1 ENHRY and CDR2 SYGVKD. The CDR3 extends over 16 amino acids. The V end lost 4 bases, the J end lost 3 bases, and 18 bases lay between the germline ends. The DNA of the CDR3 is TGTGCCATCAGTGCGAGGGGAGGGACTACGGACACTGAAGCTTTCTTT. Translated, it gives CAISARGGTTDTEAFF.

Judged by abundance, this clone is medium-sized. The chain uses TRBV15 and TRBJ2-1; 10 bases map to TRBD2. Germline V CDR1 and CDR2: LNHNV, YYDKDF (reference sequence). The CDR3 is 16 amino acids. The trim removed 4 bases at V and 7 bases at J, leaving 10 bases unmatched. CDR3 loop: CATSIPSGGLRNEQFF. The DNA of the CDR3 is TGTGCCACCAGCATTCCTAGCGGGGGCTTGAGGAATGAGCAGTTCTTC.

This chain connects TRBV5-6 to TRBJ2-2; TRBD1 might be the D (6 bases). Between the trimmed V and J ends, which lost 4 bases and 3 bases, there was a span of 10 bases. Germline CDR1 SGHDT, CDR2 YYEEEE. The length of the CDR3 is 14 residues. CDR3 loop: CASSPTGYTGELFF. In nucleotides, the CDR3 is TGTGCCAGCAGCCCTACAGGGTACACCGGGGAGCTGTTTTTT.

The gene calls are TRBV7-9 and TRBJ2-2; D ambiguous. The CDR3 has 14 amino acids. CDR1 is SEHNR and CDR2 is FQNEAQ in the germline V gene (reference sequence). Trimming stripped 0 bases from V and 6 bases from J, with 8 bases between. The CDR3: CASSLAGPAGELFF. CDR3 DNA: TGTGCCAGCAGCTTAGCTGGGCCAGCCGGGGAGCTGTTTTTT.

The genes are TRBV6-1 and TRBJ2-3, with D unresolved. Trimming shortened V by 1 base and J by 0 bases, and 11 bases separated the two germline ends. This CDR3 comprises 16 residues. CDR1 and CDR2 from the germline V gene are MNHNS and SASEGT. The CDR3 DNA follows: TGTGCCAGCAGTGAAGACCCTCGTCTAAGCACAGATACGCAGTATTTT. This translates into CASSEDPRLSTDTQYF.

The chain has TRBV19 and TRBJ1-2; no reliable D call. In germline, CDR1 is LNHDA, CDR2 SQIVND (reference sequence). The CDR3 is 14 residues long. Deletions cut 5 bases from V and 4 bases from J, with 14 bases between. Here the CDR3 reads CASSSPLFVYGYTF. The CDR3 DNA reads as TGTGCCAGTAGTTCCCCCCTCTTCGTCTATGGCTACACCTTC.

V gene TRBV7-9 combines with J gene TRBJ2-7, with TRBD1 matching over 10 bases. The CDR3 runs to 14 residues. The germline CDR1 and CDR2 sequences are SEHNR and FQNEAQ (reference sequence). Trimming at V came to 7 bases and at J to 2 bases, leaving 5 bases not matched to a gene. The CDR3 sequence: CASNLDRGTYEQYF. CDR3 sequence (DNA): TGTGCCAGCAACCTGGACAGGGGGACCTACGAGCAGTACTTC.

The chain couples TRBV27 to TRBJ2-7; D perhaps matches TRBD2 (5 bases). Germline CDR1 MNHEY, CDR2 SMNVEV (reference sequence). V shed 2 bases and J shed 9 bases, with 20 bases lying between them. CDR3 length equals 15 residues. DNA for the CDR3: TGTGCCAGCAGTTTAATCTCGACCGGACCGGGATTGCAGTACTTC. Its protein is CASSLISTGPGLQYF.

The chain combines TRBV6-1 with TRBJ2-2, with a weak D call TRBD2 (7 bases). Trimming shortened V by 2 bases and J by 6 bases, and 13 bases separated the two germline ends. Germline values: CDR1 MNHNS, CDR2 SASEGT. CDR3 length equals 15 residues. CDR3 sequence: CASSEWGGVAGELFF. DNA for the CDR3: TGTGCCAGCAGTGAATGGGGGGGCGTGGCCGGGGAGCTGTTTTTT.

V is TRBV7-6 and J is TRBJ2-1; D perhaps matches TRBD2 (7 bases). Germline CDR1 reads SGHVS; CDR2 reads FNYEAQ. This CDR3 spans 14 amino acids. Trimming took 3 bases from V and 4 from J, leaving 10 bases between them. The CDR3 DNA is TGTGCCAGCAGCTTGGGGGGGCCGTACAATGAGCAGTTCTTC. This sequence encodes CASSLGGPYNEQFF.

V is TRBV9 and J is TRBJ1-1; TRBD1 agrees at 9 bases. CDR3 length: 17 amino acids. Losses at the gene ends were 0 bases for V and 1 base for J; bases not matched to a gene: 7. Germline lookup yields CDR1 SGDLS and CDR2 YYNGEE. The CDR3 protein is CASSVGPQGQGNTEAFF. The CDR3 DNA reads TGTGCCAGCAGCGTAGGCCCCCAGGGACAGGGGAACACTGAAGCTTTCTTT.